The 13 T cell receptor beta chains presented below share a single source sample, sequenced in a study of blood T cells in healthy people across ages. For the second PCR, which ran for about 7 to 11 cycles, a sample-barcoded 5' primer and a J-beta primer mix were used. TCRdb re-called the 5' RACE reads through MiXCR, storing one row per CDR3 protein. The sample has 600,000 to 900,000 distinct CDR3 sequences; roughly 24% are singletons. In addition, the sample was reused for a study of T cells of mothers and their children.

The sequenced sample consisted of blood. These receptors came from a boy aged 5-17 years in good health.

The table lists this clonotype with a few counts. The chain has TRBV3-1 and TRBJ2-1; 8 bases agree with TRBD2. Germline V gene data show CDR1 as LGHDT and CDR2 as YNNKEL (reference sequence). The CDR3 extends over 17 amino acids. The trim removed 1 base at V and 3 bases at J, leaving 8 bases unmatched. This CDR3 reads CASSQVGGGPDYNEQFF. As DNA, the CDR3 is TGTGCCAGCAGCCAAGTGGGCGGGGGGCCGGACTACAATGAGCAGTTCTTC.

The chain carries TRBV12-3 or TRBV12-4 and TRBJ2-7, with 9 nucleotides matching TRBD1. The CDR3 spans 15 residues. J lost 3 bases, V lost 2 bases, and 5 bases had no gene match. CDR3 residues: CASSLFSTGGYEQYF. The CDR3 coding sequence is TGTGCCAGCAGTTTATTCTCGACAGGGGGCTACGAGCAGTACTTC.

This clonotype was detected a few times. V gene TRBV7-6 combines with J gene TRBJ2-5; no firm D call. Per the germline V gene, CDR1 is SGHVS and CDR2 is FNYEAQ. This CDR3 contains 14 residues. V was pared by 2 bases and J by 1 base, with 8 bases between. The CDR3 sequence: CASSLFGFQETQYF. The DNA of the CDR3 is TGTGCCAGCAGCTTATTCGGTTTCCAAGAGACCCAGTACTTC. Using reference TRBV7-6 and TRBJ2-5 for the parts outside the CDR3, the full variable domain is GAGVSQSPRYKVTKRGQDVALRCDPISGHVSLYWYRQALGQGPEFLTYFNYEAQQDKSGLPNDRFSAERPEGSISTLTIQRTEQRDSAMYRCASSLFGFQETQYFGPGTRLLVL.

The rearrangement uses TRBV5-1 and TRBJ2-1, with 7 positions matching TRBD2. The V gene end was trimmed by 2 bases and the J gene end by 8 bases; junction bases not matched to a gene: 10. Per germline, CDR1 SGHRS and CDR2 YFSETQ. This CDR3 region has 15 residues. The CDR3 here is CASSLELAVLDEQFF. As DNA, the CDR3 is TGCGCCAGCAGCTTAGAGCTAGCGGTGTTAGATGAGCAGTTCTTC.

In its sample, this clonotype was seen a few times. CDR3 region: CASSYTTWRGGSETQYF. The DNA of the CDR3 is TGTGCCAGCAGTTACACCACCTGGCGGGGGGGCTCGGAGACCCAGTACTTC. The chain uses TRBV6-5 and TRBJ2-5, with 9 bases fitting TRBD2. The CDR3 is made up of 17 amino acids. The V segment lost 2 bases and the J segment 5 bases; nucleotides outside the gene matches: 12. The germline V gene encodes CDR1 MNHEY and CDR2 SVGAGI.

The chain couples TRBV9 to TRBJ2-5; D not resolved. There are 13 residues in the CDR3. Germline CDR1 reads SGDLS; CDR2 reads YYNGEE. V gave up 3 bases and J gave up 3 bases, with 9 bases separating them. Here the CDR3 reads CASSGATEETQYF. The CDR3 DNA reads TGTGCCAGCAGCGGGGCTACGGAAGAGACCCAGTACTTC.

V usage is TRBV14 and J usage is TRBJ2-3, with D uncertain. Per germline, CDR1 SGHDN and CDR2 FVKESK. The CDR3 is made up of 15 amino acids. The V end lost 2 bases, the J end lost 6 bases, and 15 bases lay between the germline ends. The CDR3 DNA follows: TGTGCCAGCAGCCAATTTGTGTACCAGAGGGATACGCAGTATTTT. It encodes CASSQFVYQRDTQYF.

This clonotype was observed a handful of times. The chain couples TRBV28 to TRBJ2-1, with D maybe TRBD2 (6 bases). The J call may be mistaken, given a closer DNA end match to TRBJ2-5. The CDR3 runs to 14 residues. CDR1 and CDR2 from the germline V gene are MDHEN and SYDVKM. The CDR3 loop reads CASGSWRGGETQYF. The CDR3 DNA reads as TGTGCCAGCGGGAGTTGGCGAGGAGGGGAGACCCAGTACTTC.

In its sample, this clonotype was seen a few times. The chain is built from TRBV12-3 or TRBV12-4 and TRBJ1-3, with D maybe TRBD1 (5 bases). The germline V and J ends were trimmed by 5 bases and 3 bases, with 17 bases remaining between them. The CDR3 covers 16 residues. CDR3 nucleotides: TGTGCCAGCAGTCCAACCGGGACTCTACGTGGAAACACCATATATTTT. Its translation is CASSPTGTLRGNTIYF.

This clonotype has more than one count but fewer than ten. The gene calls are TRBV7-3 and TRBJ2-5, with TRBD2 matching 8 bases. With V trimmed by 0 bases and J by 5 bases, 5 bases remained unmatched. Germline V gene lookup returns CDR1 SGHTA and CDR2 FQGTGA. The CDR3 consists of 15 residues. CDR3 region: CASSLTSGNGETQYF. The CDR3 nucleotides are TGTGCCAGCAGCTTAACTAGCGGGAACGGGGAGACCCAGTACTTC. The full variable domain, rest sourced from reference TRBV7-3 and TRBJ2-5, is GAGVSQTPSNKVTEKGKYVELRCDPISGHTALYWYRQSLGQGPEFLIYFQGTGAADDSGLPNDRFFAVRPEGSVSTLKIQRTERGDSAVYLCASSLTSGNGETQYFGPGTRLLVL.

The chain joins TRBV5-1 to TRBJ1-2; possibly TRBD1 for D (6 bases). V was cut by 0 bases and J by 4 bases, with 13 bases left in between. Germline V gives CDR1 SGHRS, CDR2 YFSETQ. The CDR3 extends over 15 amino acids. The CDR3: CASSLEGVDCYGYTF. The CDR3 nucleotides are TGCGCCAGCAGCTTGGAGGGGGTTGACTGCTATGGCTACACCTTC.

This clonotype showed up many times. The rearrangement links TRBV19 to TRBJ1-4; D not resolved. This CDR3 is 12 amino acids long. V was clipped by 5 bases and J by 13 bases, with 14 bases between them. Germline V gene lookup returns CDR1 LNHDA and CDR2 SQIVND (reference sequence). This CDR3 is CASSQRTEVLFF. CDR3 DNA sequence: TGTGCCAGTAGTCAAAGGACCGAGGTACTGTTTTTT.

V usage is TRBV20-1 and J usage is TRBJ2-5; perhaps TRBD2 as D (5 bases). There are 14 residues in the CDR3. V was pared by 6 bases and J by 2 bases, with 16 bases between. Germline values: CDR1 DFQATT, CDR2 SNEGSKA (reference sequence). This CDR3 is CSAKLPGIQETQYF. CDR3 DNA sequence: TGCAGTGCCAAGCTACCGGGAATTCAAGAGACCCAGTACTTC.